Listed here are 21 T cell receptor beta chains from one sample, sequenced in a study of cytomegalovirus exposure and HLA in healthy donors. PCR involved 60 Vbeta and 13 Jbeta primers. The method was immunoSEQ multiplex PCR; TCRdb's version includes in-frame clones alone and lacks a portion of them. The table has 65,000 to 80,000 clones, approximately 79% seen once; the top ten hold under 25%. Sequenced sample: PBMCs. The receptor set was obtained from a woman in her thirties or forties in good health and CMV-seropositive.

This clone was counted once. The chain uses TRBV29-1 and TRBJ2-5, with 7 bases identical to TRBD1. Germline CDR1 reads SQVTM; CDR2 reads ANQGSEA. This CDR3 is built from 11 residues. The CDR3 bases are TGCAGTATCACCAGGGGGGAGACCCAGTACTTC. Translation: CSITRGETQYF.

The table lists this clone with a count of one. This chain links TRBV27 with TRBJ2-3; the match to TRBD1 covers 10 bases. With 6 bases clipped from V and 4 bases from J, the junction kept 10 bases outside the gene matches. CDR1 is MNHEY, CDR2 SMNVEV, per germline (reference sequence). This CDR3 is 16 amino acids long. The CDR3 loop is CASSPGTGATADTQYF. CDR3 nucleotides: TGTGCCAGCAGCCCAGGGACAGGGGCAACAGCAGATACGCAGTATTTT.

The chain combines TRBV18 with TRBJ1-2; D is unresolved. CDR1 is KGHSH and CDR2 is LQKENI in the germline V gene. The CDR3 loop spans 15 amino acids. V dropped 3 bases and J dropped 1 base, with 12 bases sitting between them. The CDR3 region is CASSPGFPFNYGYTF. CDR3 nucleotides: TGTGCCAGCTCACCGGGCTTCCCCTTTAACTATGGCTACACCTTC.

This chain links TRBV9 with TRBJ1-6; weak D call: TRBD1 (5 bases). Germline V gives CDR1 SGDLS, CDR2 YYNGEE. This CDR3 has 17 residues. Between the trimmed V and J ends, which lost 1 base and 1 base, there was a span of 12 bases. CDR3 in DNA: TGTGCCAGCAGCGTATCGGGGGTAGAATCCTATAATTCACCCCTCCACTTT. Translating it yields CASSVSGVESYNSPLHF.

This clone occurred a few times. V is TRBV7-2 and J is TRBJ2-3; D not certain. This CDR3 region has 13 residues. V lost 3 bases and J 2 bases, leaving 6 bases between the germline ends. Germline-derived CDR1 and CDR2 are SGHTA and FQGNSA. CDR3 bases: TGTGCCAGCAGCTTCCAGATCACAGATACGCAGTATTTT. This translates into CASSFQITDTQYF.

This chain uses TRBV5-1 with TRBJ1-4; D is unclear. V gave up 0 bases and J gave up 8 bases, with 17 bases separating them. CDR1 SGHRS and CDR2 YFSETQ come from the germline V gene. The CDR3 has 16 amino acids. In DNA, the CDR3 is TGCGCCAGCAGCTTGGCCAGAGGGAGCGGAACCGAAAAACTGTTTTTT. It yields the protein CASSLARGSGTEKLFF.

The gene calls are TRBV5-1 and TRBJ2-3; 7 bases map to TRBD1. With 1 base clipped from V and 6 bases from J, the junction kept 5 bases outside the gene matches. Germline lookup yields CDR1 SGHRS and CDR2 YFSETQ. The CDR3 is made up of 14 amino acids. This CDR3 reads CASSLQGESDTQYF. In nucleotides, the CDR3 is TGCGCCAGCAGCTTGCAGGGGGAATCCGATACGCAGTATTTT.

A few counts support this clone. The CDR3 bases are TGTGCCAGCAGGACAGGGGTACGTGAGCAGTACTTC. Translating gives CASRTGVREQYF. The chain carries TRBV2 and TRBJ2-7; the match to TRBD1 covers 8 bases. The CDR3 has 12 residues. V gave up 6 bases and J gave up 7 bases; unmatched junction bases: 5. Germline values: CDR1 SNHLY, CDR2 FYNNEI.

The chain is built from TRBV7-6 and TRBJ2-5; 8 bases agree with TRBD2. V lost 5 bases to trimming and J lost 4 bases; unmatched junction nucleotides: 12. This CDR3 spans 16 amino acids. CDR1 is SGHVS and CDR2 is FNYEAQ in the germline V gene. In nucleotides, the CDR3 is TGTGCCAGCAGCATATTAACTAGCGGCCAGGTAGAGACCCAGTACTTC. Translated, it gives CASSILTSGQVETQYF.

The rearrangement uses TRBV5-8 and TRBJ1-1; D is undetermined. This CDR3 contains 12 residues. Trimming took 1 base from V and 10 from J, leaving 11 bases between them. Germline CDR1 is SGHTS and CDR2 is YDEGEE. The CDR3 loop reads CASSLLGPSAFF. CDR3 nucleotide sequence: TGTGCCAGCAGCTTGCTTGGCCCGTCAGCTTTCTTT.

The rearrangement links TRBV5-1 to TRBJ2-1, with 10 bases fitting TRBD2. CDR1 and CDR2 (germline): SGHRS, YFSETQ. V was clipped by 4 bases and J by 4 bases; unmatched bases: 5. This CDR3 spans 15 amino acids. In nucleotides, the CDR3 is TGCGCCAGCAGCGGAGGACTAGCGGTTTACAATGAGCAGTTCTTC. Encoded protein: CASSGGLAVYNEQFF.

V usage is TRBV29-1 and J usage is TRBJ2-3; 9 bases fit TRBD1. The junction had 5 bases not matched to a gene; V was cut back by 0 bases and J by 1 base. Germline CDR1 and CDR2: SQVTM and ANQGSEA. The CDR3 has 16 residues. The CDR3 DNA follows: TGCAGCGTTGAAGACCGGCGACAGGGGGGCACAGATACGCAGTATTTT. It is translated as CSVEDRRQGGTDTQYF.

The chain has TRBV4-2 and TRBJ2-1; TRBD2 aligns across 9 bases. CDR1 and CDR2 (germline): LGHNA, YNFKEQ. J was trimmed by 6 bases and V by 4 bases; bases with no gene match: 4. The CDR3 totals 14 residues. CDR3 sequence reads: CASSPGTSFNEQFF. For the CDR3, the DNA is TGTGCCAGCAGCCCCGGGACTAGCTTCAATGAGCAGTTCTTC.

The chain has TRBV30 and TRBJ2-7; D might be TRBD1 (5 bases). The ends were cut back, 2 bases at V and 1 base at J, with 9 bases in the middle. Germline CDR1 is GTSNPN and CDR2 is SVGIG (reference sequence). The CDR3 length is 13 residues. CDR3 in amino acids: CAWSPGLSYEQYF. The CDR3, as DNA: TGTGCCTGGAGTCCAGGGCTTTCCTACGAGCAGTACTTC.

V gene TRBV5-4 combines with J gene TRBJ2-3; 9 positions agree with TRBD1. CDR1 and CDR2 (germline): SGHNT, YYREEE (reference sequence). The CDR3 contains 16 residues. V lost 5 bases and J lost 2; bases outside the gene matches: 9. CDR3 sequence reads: CASRGPGQGITDTQYF. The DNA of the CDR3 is TGTGCCAGCAGAGGCCCCGGACAGGGGATCACAGATACGCAGTATTTT.

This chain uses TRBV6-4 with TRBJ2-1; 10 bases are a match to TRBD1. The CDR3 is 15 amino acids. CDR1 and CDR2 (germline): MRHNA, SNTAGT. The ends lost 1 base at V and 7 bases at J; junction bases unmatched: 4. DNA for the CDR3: TGTGCCAGCAGTGACTACGGGGGACAGGGGAATGAGCAGTTCTTC. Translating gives CASSDYGGQGNEQFF.

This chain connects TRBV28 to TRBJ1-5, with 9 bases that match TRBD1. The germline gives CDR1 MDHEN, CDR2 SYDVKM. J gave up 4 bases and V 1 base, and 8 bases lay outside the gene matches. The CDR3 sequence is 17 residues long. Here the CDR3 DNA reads TGTGCCAGCAGTTTATTTCTCTCGGGACAGGGAAATCAGCCCCAGCATTTT. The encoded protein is CASSLFLSGQGNQPQHF.

In nucleotides, the CDR3 is TGTGCCAGCAGTGAAGGAGGAGGGGACTACGAGCAGTACTTC. This translates into CASSEGGGDYEQYF. V and J are TRBV6-1 and TRBJ2-7, with a possible D match to TRBD2 (6 bases). The CDR3 is 14 amino acids. V was trimmed by 1 base and J by 3 bases, leaving 10 bases between them. Germline V gene data show CDR1 as MNHNS and CDR2 as SASEGT.

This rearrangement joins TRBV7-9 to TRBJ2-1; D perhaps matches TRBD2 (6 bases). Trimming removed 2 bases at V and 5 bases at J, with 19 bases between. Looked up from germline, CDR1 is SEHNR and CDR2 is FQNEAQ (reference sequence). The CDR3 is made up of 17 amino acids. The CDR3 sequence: CASSLIKAGSGDNEQFF. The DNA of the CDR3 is TGTGCCAGCAGCTTAATAAAAGCGGGTTCAGGCGACAATGAGCAGTTCTTC.

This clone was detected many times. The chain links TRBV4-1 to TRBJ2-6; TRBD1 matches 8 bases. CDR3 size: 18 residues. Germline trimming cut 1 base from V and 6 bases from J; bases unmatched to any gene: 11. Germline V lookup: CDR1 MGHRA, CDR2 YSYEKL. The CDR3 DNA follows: TGCGCCAGCAGCCAAGCACGACAGGGGTTTCTCGAGGCCAACGTCCTGACTTTC. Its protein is CASSQARQGFLEANVLTF.

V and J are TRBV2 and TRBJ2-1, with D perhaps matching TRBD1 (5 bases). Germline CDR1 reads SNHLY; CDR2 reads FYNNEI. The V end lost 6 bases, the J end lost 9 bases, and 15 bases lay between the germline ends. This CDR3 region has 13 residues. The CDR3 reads CASSREAFGEQFF. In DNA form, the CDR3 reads TGTGCCAGCAGCAGGGAAGCTTTCGGTGAGCAGTTCTTC.